The 20 T cell receptor beta chains below come from one sample, sequenced in a study of cytomegalovirus exposure and HLA in healthy donors. PCR involved 60 Vbeta and 13 Jbeta primers. Sequencing used immunoSEQ multiplex PCR; TCRdb keeps in-frame clones, though not all of them. The table lists 130,000 to 150,000 clones, over 75% of them singletons. The specimen was PBMCs. These receptors came from a male donor in good health and CMV-seronegative.

The chain joins TRBV19 to TRBJ2-2, with D possibly TRBD2 on 6 matching bases. This CDR3 region has 16 residues. Trimming took off 2 bases at V and 1 base at J, with 11 bases between the two ends. From germline, CDR1 is LNHDA and CDR2 SQIVND (reference sequence). As DNA, the CDR3 is TGTGCCAGTAGTATATTCGGAGGGCGGAACACCGGGGAGCTGTTTTTT. This encodes CASSIFGGRNTGELFF.

The rearrangement uses TRBV5-6 and TRBJ1-1, with TRBD1 matching over 8 bases. J lost 2 bases, V lost 4 bases, and 13 bases had no gene match. Germline V CDR1 and CDR2: SGHDT, YYEEEE. CDR3 size: 17 residues. Written as DNA, the CDR3 is TGTGCCAGCAGCCATGGACAGGGATCTTTTAAAAACACTGAAGCTTTCTTT. It codes for CASSHGQGSFKNTEAFF.

This clone was detected a few times. The chain links TRBV18 to TRBJ2-2; TRBD1 is a possible D gene (5 bases). This CDR3 has 15 residues. The V and J ends lost 6 bases and 2 bases respectively, with 13 bases between them. Germline V lookup: CDR1 KGHSH, CDR2 LQKENI. CDR3 DNA: TGTGCCAGCTCGCCGGACATGTACAACACCGGGGAGCTGTTTTTT. It is translated as CASSPDMYNTGELFF.

The chain joins TRBV19 to TRBJ2-1; 8 nucleotides agree with TRBD2. V trimming: 6 bases; J trimming: 0 bases; junction bases outside the gene matches: 4. The CDR3 sequence is 15 residues long. Germline values: CDR1 LNHDA, CDR2 SQIVND (reference sequence). The CDR3 nucleotides read TGTGCCAGTAGCCCCAGCGGGAGCTCCTACAATGAGCAGTTCTTC. Translation gives CASSPSGSSYNEQFF.

The V gene is TRBV5-1, the J gene TRBJ1-1; D ambiguous. The CDR3 spans 12 residues. Trimming removed 2 bases at V and 2 bases at J, with 4 bases between. Germline V lookup: CDR1 SGHRS, CDR2 YFSETQ. The CDR3 is CASSFGNTEAFF. Here the CDR3 DNA reads TGCGCCAGCAGCTTCGGTAACACTGAAGCTTTCTTT.

The chain couples TRBV12-5 to TRBJ2-5; 9 bases line up with TRBD1. The CDR3 has 15 residues. In germline, CDR1 is LGHNT, CDR2 FRNRAP. Germline trimming cut 4 bases from V and 3 bases from J; bases unmatched to any gene: 6. The CDR3 protein is CASGSFDRGKETQYF. The CDR3 coding sequence is TGTGCTAGTGGTTCCTTCGACAGGGGGAAAGAGACCCAGTACTTC.

This chain links TRBV13 with TRBJ2-1; TRBD2 aligns across 10 bases. Germline V lookup: CDR1 PRHDT, CDR2 FYEKMQ (reference sequence). The CDR3 consists of 15 residues. V dropped 0 bases and J dropped 4; count of bases not matched to a gene: 0. The CDR3 DNA follows: TGTGCCAGCAGCTTAGGGACTAGCGGGTACAATGAGCAGTTCTTC. Its protein is CASSLGTSGYNEQFF.

The chain is built from TRBV18 and TRBJ2-3; D gene uncertain. Germline V gene lookup returns CDR1 KGHSH and CDR2 LQKENI. The CDR3 has 15 residues. Trimming removed 3 bases at V and 6 bases at J, with 16 bases between. The CDR3 spells CASSPLEYSLDTQYF. Written as DNA, the CDR3 is TGTGCCAGCTCACCCCTAGAGTACTCCTTGGATACGCAGTATTTT. Full variable domain (rest looked up from reference TRBV18 and TRBJ2-3): NAGVMQNPRHLVRRRGQEARLRCSPMKGHSHVYWYRQLPEEGLKFMVYLQKENIIDESGMPKERFSAEFPKEGPSILRIQQVVRGDSAAYFCASSPLEYSLDTQYFGPGTRLTVL.

The CDR3 is CSVRTGEAFF. In DNA, the CDR3 is TGCAGCGTCCGGACAGGGGAGGCTTTCTTT. The V and J genes are TRBV29-1 and TRBJ1-1; 9 bases agree with TRBD1. V shed 6 bases, J shed 11 bases, and the junction held 4 bases outside the gene matches. Germline V gene sequence: CDR1 SQVTM, CDR2 ANQGSEA. The CDR3 consists of 10 residues.

V usage is TRBV7-9 and J usage is TRBJ1-1; the D gene is possibly TRBD1 (5 bases). The CDR3 runs 16 residues. Deletions cut 5 bases from V and 0 bases from J, with 16 bases between. From germline, CDR1 is SEHNR and CDR2 FQNEAQ (reference sequence). The CDR3 coding sequence is TGTGCCAGCAGCCGTAACCGGGGAGGGGTGAACACTGAAGCTTTCTTT. Translating it yields CASSRNRGGVNTEAFF.

The chain has TRBV7-2 and TRBJ2-7, with TRBD2 matching over 14 bases. The CDR3 consists of 17 residues. The V segment lost 5 bases and the J segment 9 bases; nucleotides outside the gene matches: 15. Germline V CDR1 and CDR2: SGHTA, FQGNSA. The CDR3 region is CASSRGTSGGLSLWQYF. CDR3 bases: TGTGCCAGCAGCCGCGGGACTAGCGGGGGCCTAAGCTTATGGCAGTACTTC. Filled out from reference TRBV7-2 and TRBJ2-7, the complete variable domain reads GAGVSQSPSNKVTEKGKDVELRCDPISGHTALYWYRQSLGQGLEFLIYFQGNSAPDKSGLPSDRFSAERTGGSVSTLTIQRTQQEDSAVYLCASSRGTSGGLSLWQYFGPGTRLTVT.

The J gene is TRBJ1-1, the V gene TRBV29-1, with 9 bases that match TRBD1. The V and J ends lost 6 bases and 1 base, in that order; junction bases with no gene match: 9. The CDR3 contains 15 residues. Germline assignment: CDR1 SQVTM and CDR2 ANQGSEA. CDR3 nucleotides: TGCAGCGTGGGGACAGGGAGGGTGAGGAACACTGAAGCTTTCTTT. It translates to CSVGTGRVRNTEAFF. Drawing the rest from reference TRBV29-1 and TRBJ1-1, the complete variable domain is SAVISQKPSRDICQRGTSLTIQCQVDSQVTMMFWYRQQPGQSLTLIATANQGSEATYESGFVIDKFPISRPNLTFSTLTVSNMSPEDSSIYLCSVGTGRVRNTEAFFGQGTRLTVV.

The genes are TRBV5-6 and TRBJ2-1; 8 bases align to TRBD1. V lost 6 bases and J lost 4; bases outside the gene matches: 12. The CDR3 sequence is 16 residues long. CDR1 is SGHDT and CDR2 is YYEEEE in the germline V gene. The DNA for the CDR3 is TGTGCCAGCAACCTCGTGGGACAGGCCGAATACAATGAGCAGTTCTTC. It codes for CASNLVGQAEYNEQFF.

The chain has TRBV5-1 and TRBJ1-1, with D possibly being TRBD1 (6 bases). Trimming shortened V by 1 base and J by 0 bases, and 7 bases separated the two germline ends. The CDR3 is made up of 14 amino acids. CDR1 is SGHRS, CDR2 YFSETQ, per germline. The CDR3 region is CASSLQGMNTEAFF. Here the CDR3 DNA reads TGCGCCAGCAGCTTGCAGGGGATGAACACTGAAGCTTTCTTT.

The CDR3, as DNA: TGTGCCAGCAGCCTACTAGCGGGAGGCAAGTATGAGCAGTTCTTC. This encodes CASSLLAGGKYEQFF. J is TRBJ2-1 and V is TRBV11-3; 12 bases agree with TRBD2. CDR3 length equals 15 residues. J lost 8 bases, V lost 5 bases, and 7 bases had no gene match. Germline CDR1 is SGHNT and CDR2 is YENEEA.

The CDR3 nucleotides are TGTGCCAGCAGCGTAGCCGGGGGAGGTGAGCAGTTCTTC. It encodes CASSVAGGGEQFF. The chain employs TRBV9 and TRBJ2-1; TRBD2 is a possible D gene (6 bases). The V end was cut by 0 bases, the J end by 9 bases, with 10 bases between. The CDR3 runs 13 residues. Germline V CDR1 and CDR2: SGDLS, YYNGEE.

The chain links TRBV18 to TRBJ2-1; D is unresolved. Deletions cut 2 bases from V and 8 bases from J, with 13 bases between. This CDR3 has 14 residues. Germline V lookup: CDR1 KGHSH, CDR2 LQKENI. CDR3 sequence reads: CASSPELGPHEQFF. CDR3 in DNA: TGTGCCAGCTCACCAGAACTTGGTCCCCATGAGCAGTTCTTC. The full variable domain, rest sourced from reference TRBV18 and TRBJ2-1, is NAGVMQNPRHLVRRRGQEARLRCSPMKGHSHVYWYRQLPEEGLKFMVYLQKENIIDESGMPKERFSAEFPKEGPSILRIQQVVRGDSAAYFCASSPELGPHEQFFGPGTRLTVL.

The chain joins TRBV9 to TRBJ2-3; D not certain. CDR1 and CDR2 from the germline V gene are SGDLS and YYNGEE. This CDR3 has 15 residues. Trimming shortened V by 0 bases and J by 7 bases, and 15 bases separated the two germline ends. The CDR3 DNA reads TGTGCCAGCAGCGTAGCTTCCCGCCCCGAGTATACGCAGTATTTT. It is translated as CASSVASRPEYTQYF.

This chain links TRBV27 with TRBJ2-5; D uncertain. The ends were cut back, 0 bases at V and 3 bases at J, with 14 bases in the middle. Germline CDR1 MNHEY, CDR2 SMNVEV (reference sequence). This CDR3 is 16 amino acids long. The CDR3 DNA sequence: TGTGCCAGCAGTTTATCGGTTGGTCACATCAAAGAGACCCAGTACTTC. Its protein is CASSLSVGHIKETQYF.

The chain has TRBV10-3 and TRBJ1-2, with 8 bases identical to TRBD1. V shed 0 bases and J 0 bases; nucleotides not matched to a gene: 12. The length of the CDR3 is 19 residues. Per germline, CDR1 ENHRY and CDR2 SYGVKD. The CDR3 DNA is TGTGCCATCAGTGAGTCGTTTCCGGGACAGGACACAGCTAACTATGGCTACACCTTC. Translation: CAISESFPGQDTANYGYTF.